Listed below are T cell receptor beta chains from one sample, sequenced in a study of monozygotic twins with inflammatory bowel disease. TCRdb reprocessed the 5' RACE reads and reports one entry per CDR3 protein, with no DNA. This table lists fewer than 350,000 distinct CDR3 sequences. Sequencing was carried out using blood. The source of these receptors is a human donor with ulcerative colitis or Crohn's disease, or a healthy co-twin of an affected twin (not recorded which). CDR3s include the opening cysteine and the closing phenylalanine or tryptophan.

j_call v_call cdr3_aa
TRBJ1-1 TRBV12-3/TRBV12-4 CASSLSPALNTEAFF
TRBJ2-2 TRBV4-1 CASSQALGGTGELFF
TRBJ1-2 TRBV18 CASSPGVSGTGLYGYTF
TRBJ2-5 TRBV27 CASSWKPGQGQETQYF
TRBJ2-5 TRBV6-1 CASSESRSPGTQYF
TRBJ1-6 TRBV12-3/TRBV12-4 CASSPHSDNSPLHF
TRBJ1-1 TRBV20-1 CSASVAARGNTEAFF
TRBJ2-1 TRBV5-4 CASSPEPTGRGHNEQFF
TRBJ2-5 TRBV4-3 CASSQERGGLETQYF
TRBJ1-1 TRBV15 CATSRGVEVITEAFF
TRBJ2-3 TRBV9 CASSVAAGRGGTDTQYF
TRBJ2-1 TRBV3-1 CASSLGTSNEQFF
TRBJ2-2 TRBV12-3/TRBV12-4 CASSPPVGGDTGELFF
TRBJ1-1 TRBV20-1 CSAGFPAGTVNTEAFF
TRBJ2-7 TRBV6-1 CASRARDSSYEQYF
TRBJ2-3 TRBV5-1 CASSADGQGRTDTQYF
TRBJ2-7 TRBV24-1 CATSDPGQGYEQYF
TRBJ1-2 TRBV5-1 CASSFRRAASRDGYTF
TRBJ2-3 TRBV5-1 CASSLAHGSTDTQYF
TRBJ1-3 TRBV5-1 CASSLEGKGSSGNTIYF
TRBJ1-5 TRBV19 CASSIWGSNQPQHF
TRBJ2-1 TRBV29-1 CSVDAAVWTSEQFF
TRBJ2-7 TRBV12-3/TRBV12-4 CASSFVRPYEQYF
TRBJ2-7 TRBV27 CASSPHQPIFGQGKRYEQYF
TRBJ1-4 TRBV20-1 CSARRGQGNEKLFF
TRBJ2-3 TRBV20-1 CSARDSRDRTDTQYF
TRBJ2-7 TRBV7-2 CASSLGRSGPFREQYF
TRBJ2-2 TRBV12-3/TRBV12-4 CASSGSQNTGELFF
TRBJ2-1 TRBV19 CASRDLGGESGEQFF
TRBJ2-1 TRBV20-1 CSAPKWNEQFF
TRBJ2-4 TRBV7-9 CASSSLDLGPPKNIQYF
TRBJ2-1 TRBV12-3/TRBV12-4 CASSDLDADNEQFF
TRBJ2-5 TRBV29-1 CSVGVPETQYF
TRBJ2-7 TRBV28 CASSLDSTVYEQYF
TRBJ2-1 TRBV7-3 CASSDGLAGNYEQFF
TRBJ2-1 TRBV20-1 CSALRVLDEQFF
TRBJ2-5 TRBV25-1 CASSEPGETQYF
TRBJ2-1 TRBV5-1 CASSLEPAQGQFF
TRBJ2-1 TRBV28 CASSSAGPAFGEQFF
TRBJ1-1 TRBV5-1 CASSPWGTNTEAFF
TRBJ2-1 TRBV12-3/TRBV12-4 CATQHQDRGNEQFF
TRBJ2-7 TRBV5-1 CASSLDSSSYEQYF
TRBJ1-1 TRBV7-9 CASSSGLVSTAEAFF
TRBJ2-7 TRBV7-9 CASSYGTGGLNEQYF
TRBJ1-2 TRBV7-2 CASSLDPGGNGYTF
TRBJ2-5 TRBV7-9 CASSPQSTQYF
TRBJ2-1 TRBV6-1 CASRRRGAQLANNEQFF
TRBJ2-7 TRBV5-1 CASSLTSFYEQYF
TRBJ2-1 TRBV7-6 CASSVGGVNEQFF
TRBJ1-1 TRBV3-1 CASSQVGGLGTEAFF
TRBJ2-7 TRBV20-1 CSARPFDRGPYEQYF
TRBJ2-7 TRBV5-6 CASSSPGGSYEQYF
TRBJ2-6 TRBV4-3 CASSQRTGANVLTF
TRBJ1-1 TRBV19 CASSITGVNTEAFF
TRBJ2-1 TRBV11-2 CASRPWTSGGPGEQFF
TRBJ2-5 TRBV5-1 CASTFGQGGETQYF
TRBJ2-1 TRBV6-5 CASSYTGVNEQFF
TRBJ1-5 TRBV12-3/TRBV12-4 CASSFRNQPQHF
TRBJ2-3 TRBV20-1 CSAREQGVWNTQYF
TRBJ2-3 TRBV29-1 CSAPVIGQGITDTQYF